This T cell receptor beta chain was profiled in a study of cytomegalovirus exposure and HLA in healthy donors. Study overall: Prior work identified 120 million or so unique TCR beta sequences in some 180 million T cells. Of all 400 or so donors who were genotyped, roughly 81% belonged to the Caucasian-associated ancestry cluster.

This CDR3 comprises 14 residues. Trimming took 7 bases from V and 5 from J; bases not matched to a gene: 9. Germline values: CDR1 MDHEN, CDR2 SYDVKM. PCR used 60 Vbeta primers and 13 Jbeta primers. TCRdb's table, derived via immunoSEQ multiplex PCR, lists solely in-frame clones and lacks some. This table holds about 150,000 clones, 70% to 90% found once. This clonotype was obtained from a male donor in good health and CMV-seronegative. J is TRBJ2-7 and V is TRBV28, with 9 positions matching TRBD2. What was sequenced was PBMCs. CDR3 DNA: TGTGCCAGCACCTCCGGACTAGCGCGGAACGAGCAGTACTTC. Its protein is CASTSGLARNEQYF.